This paragraph reports one T cell receptor beta chain. Antigen: not known. These data originate in a study of cytomegalovirus exposure and HLA in healthy donors. Study at large: In an earlier analysis, 90 million to 120 million unique TCR beta sequences were found from 150 million to 200 million T cells. General observations from the study: Reported findings show TCR beta sequences accurately forecast HLA-A and HLA-B alleles in most subjects. For most TCR sequences rarity was the rule, although some public TCRs occurred in many donors.

This PCR relied on a set of 60 Vbeta primers and 13 Jbeta primers. The repertoire was sequenced with immunoSEQ multiplex PCR; TCRdb's copy has only in-frame clones and lacks some. The table records tens of thousands of clones, roughly 82% of them present only once. Germline assignment: CDR1 SGHDT and CDR2 YYEEEE. The CDR3 runs to 15 residues. V lost 1 base to trimming and J lost 6 bases; unmatched junction nucleotides: 6. V gene TRBV5-6 combines with J gene TRBJ2-1; the match to TRBD2 covers 8 bases. Sequencing was done on a sample of PBMCs. The sequence derives from a male donor in good health and CMV-seropositive. CDR3 in amino acids: CASSLTSGAGNEQFF. The CDR3 region has the DNA TGTGCCAGCAGCTTGACTAGCGGAGCCGGCAATGAGCAGTTCTTC.